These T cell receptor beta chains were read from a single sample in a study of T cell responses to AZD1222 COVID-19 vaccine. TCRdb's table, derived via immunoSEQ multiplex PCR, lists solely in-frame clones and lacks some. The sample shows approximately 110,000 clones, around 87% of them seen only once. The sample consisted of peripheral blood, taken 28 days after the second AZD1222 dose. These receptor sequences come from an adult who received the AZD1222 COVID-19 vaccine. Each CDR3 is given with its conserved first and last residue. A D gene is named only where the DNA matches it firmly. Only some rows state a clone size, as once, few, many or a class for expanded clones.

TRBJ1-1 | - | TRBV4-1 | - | CASSQGLLGGGRTEAFF | TGCGCCAGCAGCCAAGGCCTATTGGGCGGGGGGCGCACTGAAGCTTTCTTT
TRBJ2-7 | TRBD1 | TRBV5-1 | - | CASNPGDSSYEQYF | TGCGCCAGCAATCCCGGGGACAGCTCCTACGAGCAGTACTTC
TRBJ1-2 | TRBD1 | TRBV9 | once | CASSERTGTGEYGYTF | TGTGCCAGCAGCGAGCGAACCGGGACAGGGGAGTATGGCTACACCTTC
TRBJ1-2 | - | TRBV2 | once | CASSPQRIYGYTF | TGTGCCAGCAGCCCCCAGAGGATATATGGCTACACCTTC
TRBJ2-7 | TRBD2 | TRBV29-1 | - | CSVTSGYEQYF | TGCAGCGTTACTAGCGGCTACGAGCAGTACTTC
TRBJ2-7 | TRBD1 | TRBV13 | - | CASSRDREGYEQYF | TGTGCCAGCAGCCGGGACAGGGAGGGCTACGAGCAGTACTTC
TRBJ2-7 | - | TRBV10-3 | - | CAISEDSYEQYF | TGTGCCATCAGTGAGGACAGTTACGAGCAGTACTTC
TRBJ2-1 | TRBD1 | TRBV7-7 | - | CASSKSFGDSYNEQFF | TGTGCCAGCAGCAAATCGTTTGGGGACAGCTACAATGAGCAGTTCTTC
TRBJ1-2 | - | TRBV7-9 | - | CASSLNTGYTF | TGTGCCAGCAGCTTAAACACAGGCTACACCTTC
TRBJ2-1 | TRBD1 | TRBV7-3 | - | CASSPFTQGDLGEQFF | TGTGCCAGCAGCCCTTTTACCCAGGGGGATTTGGGTGAGCAGTTCTTC
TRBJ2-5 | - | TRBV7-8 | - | CASSLAPGLETQYF | TGTGCCAGCAGCTTAGCTCCAGGGTTGGAGACCCAGTACTTC
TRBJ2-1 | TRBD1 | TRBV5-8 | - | CASSPSPGTGKRTYNEQFF | TGTGCCAGCAGCCCGAGTCCCGGGACAGGGAAGAGGACCTACAATGAGCAGTTCTTC
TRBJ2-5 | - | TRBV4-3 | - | CASSQAVGGETQYF | TGCGCCAGCAGCCAAGCAGTAGGGGGGGAGACCCAGTACTTC
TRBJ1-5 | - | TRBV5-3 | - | CARSRGQPQHF | TGTGCCAGAAGCCGCGGTCAGCCCCAGCATTTT
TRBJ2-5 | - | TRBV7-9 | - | CASSFGAAQDTQYF | TGTGCCAGCAGCTTCGGGGCAGCCCAAGACACCCAGTACTTC
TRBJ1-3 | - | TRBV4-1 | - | CASSQEVRQDYSGNTIYF | TGCGCCAGCAGCCAGGAGGTCAGACAGGACTACTCTGGAAACACCATATATTTT
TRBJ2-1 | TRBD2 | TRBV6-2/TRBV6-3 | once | CASSYPGLAGNNEQFF | TGTGCCAGCAGTTACCCCGGACTAGCGGGGAACAATGAGCAGTTCTTC
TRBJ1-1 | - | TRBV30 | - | CAWSKDGKNTEAFF | TGTGCCTGGAGCAAGGACGGGAAGAACACTGAAGCTTTCTTT
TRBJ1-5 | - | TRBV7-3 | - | CASSSSHNQPQHF | TGTGCCAGCAGCTCAAGTCATAATCAGCCCCAGCATTTT
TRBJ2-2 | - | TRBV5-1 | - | CASSLMGENTGELFF | TGCGCCAGCAGCTTAATGGGGGAGAACACCGGGGAGCTGTTTTTT
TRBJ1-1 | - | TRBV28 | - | CASSSEGPRGAEAFF | TGTGCCAGCAGTTCCGAGGGCCCCAGGGGCGCTGAAGCTTTCTTT
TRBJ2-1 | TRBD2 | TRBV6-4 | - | CASSVGTSGNNEQFF | TGTGCCAGCAGTGTGGGGACTAGCGGGAACAATGAGCAGTTCTTC
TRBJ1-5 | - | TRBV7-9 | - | CASSFADNQPQHF | TGTGCCAGCAGCTTCGCTGACAATCAGCCCCAGCATTTT
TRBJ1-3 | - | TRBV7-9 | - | CASSWVTIILETPYF | TGTGCCAGCAGTTGGGTAACCATCATCTTAGAAACACCATATTTT
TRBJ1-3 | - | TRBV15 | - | CATSRDRLGAPGAGNTIYF | TGTGCCACCAGCAGAGATCGGTTGGGGGCCCCCGGAGCTGGAAACACCATATATTTT
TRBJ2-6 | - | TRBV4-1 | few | CASSQEHLSRANVLTF | TGCGCCAGCAGCCAAGAACACCTCTCTCGGGCCAACGTCCTGACTTTC
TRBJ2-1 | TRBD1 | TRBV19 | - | CASSIGVVGGAYNEQFF | TGTGCCAGTAGCATAGGGGTTGTAGGGGGCGCTTACAATGAGCAGTTCTTC
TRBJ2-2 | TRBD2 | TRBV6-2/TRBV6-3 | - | CASSYRELASSGGYTGELFF | TGTGCCAGCAGTTACCGCGAGTTGGCCTCTAGCGGGGGGTACACCGGGGAGCTGTTTTTT
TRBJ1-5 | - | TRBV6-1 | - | CASSESGRGNQPQHF | TGTGCCAGCAGTGAATCGGGACGGGGCAATCAGCCCCAGCATTTT
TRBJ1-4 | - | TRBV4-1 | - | CASSPRFTGTNEKLFF | TGCGCCAGCAGCCCGCGGTTTACGGGGACTAATGAAAAACTGTTTTTT
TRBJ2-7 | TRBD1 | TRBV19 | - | CASSIGDRGNEQYF | TGTGCCAGTAGTATAGGGGACAGGGGGAACGAGCAGTACTTC
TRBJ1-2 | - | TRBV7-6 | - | CASRGTNYGYTF | TGTGCCAGCAGAGGGACCAACTATGGCTACACCTTC
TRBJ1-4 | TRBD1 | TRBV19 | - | CASSMGQGKEKLFF | TGTGCCAGTAGTATGGGACAGGGAAAGGAAAAACTGTTTTTT
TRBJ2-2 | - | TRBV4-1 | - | CASSGASGELFF | TGCGCCAGCAGCGGGGCGTCCGGGGAGCTGTTTTTT
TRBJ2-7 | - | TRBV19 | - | CASSLLGEQYF | TGTGCCAGTAGTTTACTCGGGGAGCAGTACTTC
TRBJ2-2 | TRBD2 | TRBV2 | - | CASSELRTSGGNTGELFF | TGTGCCAGCAGTGAATTGCGGACTAGCGGGGGGAACACCGGGGAGCTGTTTTTT
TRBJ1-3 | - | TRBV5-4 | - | CASSRTGVRRNTIYF | TGTGCCAGCAGCCGAACCGGGGTGAGGCGAAACACCATATATTTT
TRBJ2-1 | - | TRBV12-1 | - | CASSRLAGGSYNEQFF | TGTGCCAGCAGCCGACTAGCGGGAGGGTCCTACAATGAGCAGTTCTTC
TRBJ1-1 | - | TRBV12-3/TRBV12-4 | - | CASSLGSRTEAFF | TGTGCCAGCAGTTTAGGCAGTCGGACTGAAGCTTTCTTT
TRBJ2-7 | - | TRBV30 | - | CAWSGGQGYEQYF | TGTGCCTGGAGTGGGGGGCAGGGCTACGAGCAGTACTTC
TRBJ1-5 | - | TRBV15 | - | CATSQLNQPQHF | TGTGCCACCAGCCAGCTCAATCAGCCCCAGCATTTT
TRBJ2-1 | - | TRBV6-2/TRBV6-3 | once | CASSIPYNEQFF | TGTGCCAGCAGTATACCCTACAATGAGCAGTTCTTC
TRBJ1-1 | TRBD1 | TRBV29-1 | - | CSVEARLGQGLAFF | TGCAGCGTTGAAGCGCGATTGGGACAGGGTTTAGCTTTCTTT
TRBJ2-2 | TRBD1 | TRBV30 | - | CAWSSYRDRGTGELFF | TGTGCCTGGAGCTCATACCGGGACAGGGGAACCGGGGAGCTGTTTTTT
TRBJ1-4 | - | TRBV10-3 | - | CAISESFRADEKLFF | TGTGCCATCAGTGAGTCATTCAGGGCGGATGAAAAACTGTTTTTT
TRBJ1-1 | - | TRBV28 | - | CASSLFWPPNTEAFF | TGTGCCAGCAGTTTATTTTGGCCCCCGAACACTGAAGCTTTCTTT
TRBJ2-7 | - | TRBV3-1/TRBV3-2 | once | CASSQRGSGYEQYF | TGTGCCAGCAGCCAAAGAGGGAGCGGGTACGAGCAGTACTTC
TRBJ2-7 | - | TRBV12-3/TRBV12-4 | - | CASRSGEAYEQYF | TGTGCCAGCAGGTCAGGGGAAGCCTACGAGCAGTACTTC
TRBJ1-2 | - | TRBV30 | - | CACQQGSTRLYGYTF | TGTGCCTGCCAACAGGGATCGACCCGTCTCTATGGCTACACCTTC
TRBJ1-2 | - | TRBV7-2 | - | CASSLNGANYGYTF | TGTGCCAGCAGCTTAAACGGGGCAAACTATGGCTACACCTTC
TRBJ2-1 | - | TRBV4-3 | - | CASSQDPGLRDNEQFF | TGCGCCAGCAGCCAGGATCCGGGACTCCGCGACAATGAGCAGTTCTTC
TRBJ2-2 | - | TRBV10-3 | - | CAINSGLDTGELFF | TGTGCCATCAATTCGGGGCTAGACACCGGGGAGCTGTTTTTT
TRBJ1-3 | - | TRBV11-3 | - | CASRTVSGNTIYF | TGTGCCAGTAGGACGGTCTCTGGAAACACCATATATTTT
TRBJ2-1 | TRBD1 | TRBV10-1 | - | CASSSGQGANEQFF | TGCGCCAGCAGTTCGGGACAGGGGGCCAATGAGCAGTTCTTC
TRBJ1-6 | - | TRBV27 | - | CASGQTRSSYNSPLHF | TGTGCCAGCGGACAGACCAGGAGCTCCTATAATTCACCCCTCCACTTT